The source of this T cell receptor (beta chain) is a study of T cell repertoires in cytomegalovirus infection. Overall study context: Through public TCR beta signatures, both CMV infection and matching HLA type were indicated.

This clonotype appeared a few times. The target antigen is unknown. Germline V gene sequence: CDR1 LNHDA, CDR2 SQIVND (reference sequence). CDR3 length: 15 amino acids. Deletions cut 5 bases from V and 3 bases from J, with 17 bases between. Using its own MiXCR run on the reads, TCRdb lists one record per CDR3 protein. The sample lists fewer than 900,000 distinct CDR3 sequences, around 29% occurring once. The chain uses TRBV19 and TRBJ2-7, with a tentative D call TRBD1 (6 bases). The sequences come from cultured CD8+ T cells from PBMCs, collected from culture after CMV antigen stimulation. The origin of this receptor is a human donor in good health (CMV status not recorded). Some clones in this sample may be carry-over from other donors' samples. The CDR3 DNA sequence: TGTGCCAGTAGTCCGGCCCTACAGGGATTCTACGAGCAGTACTTC. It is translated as CASSPALQGFYEQYF.